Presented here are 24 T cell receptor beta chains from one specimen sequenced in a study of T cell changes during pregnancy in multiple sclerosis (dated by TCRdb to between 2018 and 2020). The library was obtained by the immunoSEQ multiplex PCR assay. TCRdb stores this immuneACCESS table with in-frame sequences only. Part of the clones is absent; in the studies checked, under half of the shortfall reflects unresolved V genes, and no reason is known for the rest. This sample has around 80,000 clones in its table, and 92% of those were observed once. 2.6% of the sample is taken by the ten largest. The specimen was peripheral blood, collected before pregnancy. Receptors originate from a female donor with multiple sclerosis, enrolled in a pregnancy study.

CDR3 residues: CASSFTGGAEGYTF. The CDR3 DNA reads as TGCGCCAGCAGCTTTACAGGGGGCGCAGAAGGCTACACCTTC. The chain uses TRBV5-1 and TRBJ1-2; TRBD1 matches 9 bases. The CDR3 totals 14 residues. V was clipped by 2 bases and J by 8 bases; unmatched bases: 7. Germline CDR1 SGHRS, CDR2 YFSETQ.

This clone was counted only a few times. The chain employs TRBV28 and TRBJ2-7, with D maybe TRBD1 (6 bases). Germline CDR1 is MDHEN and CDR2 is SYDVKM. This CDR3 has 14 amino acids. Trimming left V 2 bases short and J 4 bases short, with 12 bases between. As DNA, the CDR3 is TGTGCCAGCAGTTTACCCCAGGGGCCTTACGAGCAGTACTTC. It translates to CASSLPQGPYEQYF.

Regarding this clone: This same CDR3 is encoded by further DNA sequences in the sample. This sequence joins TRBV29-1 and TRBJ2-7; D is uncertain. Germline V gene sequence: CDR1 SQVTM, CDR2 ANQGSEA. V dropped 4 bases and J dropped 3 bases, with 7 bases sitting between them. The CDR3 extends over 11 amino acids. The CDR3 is CSVGGSYEQYF. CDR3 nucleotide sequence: TGCAGCGTTGGAGGAAGCTACGAGCAGTACTTC.

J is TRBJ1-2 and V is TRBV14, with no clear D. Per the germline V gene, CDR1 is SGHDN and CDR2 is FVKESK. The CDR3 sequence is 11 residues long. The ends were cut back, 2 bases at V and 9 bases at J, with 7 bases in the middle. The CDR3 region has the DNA TGTGCCAGCAGCCAAACGGGAAGCTACACCTTC. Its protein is CASSQTGSYTF.

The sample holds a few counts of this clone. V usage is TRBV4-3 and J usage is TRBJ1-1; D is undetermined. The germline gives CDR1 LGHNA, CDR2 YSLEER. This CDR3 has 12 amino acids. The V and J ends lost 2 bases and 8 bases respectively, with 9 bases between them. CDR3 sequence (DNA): TGCGCCAGCAGCCAATGGCCAGGAGAAGCTTTCTTT. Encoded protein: CASSQWPGEAFF.

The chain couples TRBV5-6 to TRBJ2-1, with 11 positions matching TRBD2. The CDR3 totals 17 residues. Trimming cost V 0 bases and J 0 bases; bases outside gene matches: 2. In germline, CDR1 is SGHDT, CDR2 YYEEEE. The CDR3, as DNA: TGTGCCAGCAGCTTGGGTCTAGCGGGAGGCTCCTACAATGAGCAGTTCTTC. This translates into CASSLGLAGGSYNEQFF.

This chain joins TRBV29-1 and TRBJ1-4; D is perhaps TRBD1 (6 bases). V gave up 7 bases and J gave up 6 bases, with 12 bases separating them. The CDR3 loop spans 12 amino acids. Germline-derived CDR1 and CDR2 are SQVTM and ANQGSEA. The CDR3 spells CSADSDDEKLFF. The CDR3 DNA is TGCAGCGCGGACAGTGATGATGAAAAACTGTTTTTT.

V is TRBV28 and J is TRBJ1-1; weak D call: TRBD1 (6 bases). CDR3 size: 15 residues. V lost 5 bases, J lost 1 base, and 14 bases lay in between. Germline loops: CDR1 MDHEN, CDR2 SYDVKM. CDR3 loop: CASSMTGQPNTEAFF. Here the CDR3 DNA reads TGTGCCAGCAGTATGACAGGCCAGCCGAACACTGAAGCTTTCTTT.

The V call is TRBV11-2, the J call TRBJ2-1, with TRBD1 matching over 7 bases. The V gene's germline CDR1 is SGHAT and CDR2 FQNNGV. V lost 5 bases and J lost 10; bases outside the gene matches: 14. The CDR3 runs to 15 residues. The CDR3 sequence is CASSPGIFTGDEQFF. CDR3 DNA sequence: TGTGCCAGCAGCCCTGGCATCTTTACAGGGGACGAGCAGTTCTTC.

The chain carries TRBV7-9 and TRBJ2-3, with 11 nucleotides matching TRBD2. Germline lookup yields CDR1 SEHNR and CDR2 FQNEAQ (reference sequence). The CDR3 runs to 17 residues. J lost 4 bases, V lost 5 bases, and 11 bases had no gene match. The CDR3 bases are TGTGCCAGCAGCAGAAGCCTACTAGCGGGAGCGTCAGATACGCAGTATTTT. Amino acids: CASSRSLLAGASDTQYF.

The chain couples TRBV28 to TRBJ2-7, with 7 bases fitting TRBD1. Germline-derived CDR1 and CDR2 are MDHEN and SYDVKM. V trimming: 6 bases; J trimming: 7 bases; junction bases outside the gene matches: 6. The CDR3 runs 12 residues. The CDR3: CASSLTGSEQYF. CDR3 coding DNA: TGTGCCAGCAGCCTGACAGGGTCAGAGCAGTACTTC.

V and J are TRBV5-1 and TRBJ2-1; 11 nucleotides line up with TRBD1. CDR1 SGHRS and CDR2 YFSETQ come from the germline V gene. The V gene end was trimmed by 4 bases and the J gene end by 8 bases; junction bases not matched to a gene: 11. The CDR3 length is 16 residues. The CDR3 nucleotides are TGCGCCAGCAGCCTGGAGGACAGGGGGCGCGGATATGAGCAGTTCTTC. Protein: CASSLEDRGRGYEQFF.

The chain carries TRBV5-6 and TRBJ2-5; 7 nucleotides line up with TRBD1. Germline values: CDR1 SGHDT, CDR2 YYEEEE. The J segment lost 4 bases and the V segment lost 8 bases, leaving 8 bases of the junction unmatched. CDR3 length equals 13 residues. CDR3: CASRDSLGETQYF. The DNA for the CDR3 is TGTGCCAGTCGGGACAGTCTGGGAGAGACCCAGTACTTC.

As DNA, the CDR3 is TGTGCCAGCAGGACTAGCGGACAGGGCACAGATACGCAGTATTTT. Translated, it gives CASRTSGQGTDTQYF. The chain has TRBV28 and TRBJ2-3, with 9 bases identical to TRBD2. In germline, CDR1 is MDHEN, CDR2 SYDVKM. The CDR3 spans 15 residues. V lost 6 bases, J lost 1 base, and 5 bases stayed unmatched.

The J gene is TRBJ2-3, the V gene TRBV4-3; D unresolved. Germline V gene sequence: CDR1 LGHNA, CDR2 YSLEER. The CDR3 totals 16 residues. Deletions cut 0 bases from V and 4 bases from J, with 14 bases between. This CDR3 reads CASSQESAVFPDTQYF. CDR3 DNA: TGCGCCAGCAGCCAAGAGAGCGCGGTATTTCCAGATACGCAGTATTTT.

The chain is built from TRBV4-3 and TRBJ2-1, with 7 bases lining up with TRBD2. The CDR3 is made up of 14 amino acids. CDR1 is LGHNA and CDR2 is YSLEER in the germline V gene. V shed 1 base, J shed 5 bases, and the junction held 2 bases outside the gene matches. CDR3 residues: CASSQGTSDNEQFF. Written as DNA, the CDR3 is TGCGCCAGCAGCCAAGGGACTAGTGACAATGAGCAGTTCTTC.

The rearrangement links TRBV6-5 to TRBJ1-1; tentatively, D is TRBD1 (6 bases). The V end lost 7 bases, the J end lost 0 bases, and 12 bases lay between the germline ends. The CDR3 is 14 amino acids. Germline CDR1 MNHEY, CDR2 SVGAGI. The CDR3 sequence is CASNSGALNTEAFF. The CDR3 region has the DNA TGTGCCAGCAACTCAGGGGCCCTGAACACTGAAGCTTTCTTT.

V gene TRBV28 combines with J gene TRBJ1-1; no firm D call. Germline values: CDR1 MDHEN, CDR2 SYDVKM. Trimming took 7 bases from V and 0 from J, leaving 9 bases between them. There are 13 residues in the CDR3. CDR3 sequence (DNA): TGTGCCAGCACTAAGCTACTGAACACTGAAGCTTTCTTT. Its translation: CASTKLLNTEAFF.

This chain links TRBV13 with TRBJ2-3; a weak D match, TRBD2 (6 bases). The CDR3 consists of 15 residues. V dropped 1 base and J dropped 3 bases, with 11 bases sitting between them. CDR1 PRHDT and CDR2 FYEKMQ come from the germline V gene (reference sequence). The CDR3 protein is CASSLVGGETDTQYF. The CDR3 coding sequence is TGTGCCAGCAGCTTAGTCGGAGGGGAAACAGATACGCAGTATTTT.

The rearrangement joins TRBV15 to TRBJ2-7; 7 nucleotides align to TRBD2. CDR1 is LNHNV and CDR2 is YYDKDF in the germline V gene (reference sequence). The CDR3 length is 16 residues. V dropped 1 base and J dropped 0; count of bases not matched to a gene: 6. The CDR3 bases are TGTGCCACCAGCAGAGCGGGAGGCGGGGCCTCCTACGAGCAGTACTTC. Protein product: CATSRAGGGASYEQYF. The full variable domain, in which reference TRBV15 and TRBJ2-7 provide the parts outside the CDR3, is DAMVIQNPRYQVTQFGKPVTLSCSQTLNHNVMYWYQQKSSQAPKLLFHYYDKDFNNEADTPDNFQSRRPNTSFCFLDIRSPGLGDTAMYLCATSRAGGGASYEQYFGPGTRLTVT.

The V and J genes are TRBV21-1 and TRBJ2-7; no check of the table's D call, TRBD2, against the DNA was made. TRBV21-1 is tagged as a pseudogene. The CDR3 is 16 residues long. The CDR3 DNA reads TGTGCCAGCAGAAAAGGCATACTAGCGGGAGCGAACGAGCAGTACTTC. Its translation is CASRKGILAGANEQYF.

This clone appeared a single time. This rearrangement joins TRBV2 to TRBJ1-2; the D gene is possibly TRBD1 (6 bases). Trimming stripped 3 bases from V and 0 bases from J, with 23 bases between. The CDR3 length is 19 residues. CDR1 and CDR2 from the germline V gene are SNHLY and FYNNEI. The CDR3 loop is CASSEGGHVGQRANYGYTF. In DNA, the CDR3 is TGTGCCAGCAGTGAGGGGGGGCATGTTGGACAGAGAGCTAACTATGGCTACACCTTC.

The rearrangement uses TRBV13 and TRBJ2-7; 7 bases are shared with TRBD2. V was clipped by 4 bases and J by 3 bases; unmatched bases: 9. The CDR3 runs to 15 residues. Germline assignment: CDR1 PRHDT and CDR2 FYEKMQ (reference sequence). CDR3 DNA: TGTGCCAGCAGCTCCGGGGGAGGGTCTTTCTACGAGCAGTACTTC. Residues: CASSSGGGSFYEQYF. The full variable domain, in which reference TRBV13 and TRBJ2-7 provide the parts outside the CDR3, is AAGVIQSPRHLIKEKRETATLKCYPIPRHDTVYWYQQGPGQDPQFLISFYEKMQSDKGSIPDRFSAQQFSDYHSELNMSSLELGDSALYFCASSSGGGSFYEQYFGPGTRLTVT.

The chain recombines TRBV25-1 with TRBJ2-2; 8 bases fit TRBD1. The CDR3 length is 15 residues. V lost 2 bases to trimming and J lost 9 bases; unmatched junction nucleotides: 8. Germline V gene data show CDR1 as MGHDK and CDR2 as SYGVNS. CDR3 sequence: CASSEQTGGMRELFF. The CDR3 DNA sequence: TGTGCCAGCAGTGAACAAACAGGGGGTATGCGGGAGCTGTTTTTT.